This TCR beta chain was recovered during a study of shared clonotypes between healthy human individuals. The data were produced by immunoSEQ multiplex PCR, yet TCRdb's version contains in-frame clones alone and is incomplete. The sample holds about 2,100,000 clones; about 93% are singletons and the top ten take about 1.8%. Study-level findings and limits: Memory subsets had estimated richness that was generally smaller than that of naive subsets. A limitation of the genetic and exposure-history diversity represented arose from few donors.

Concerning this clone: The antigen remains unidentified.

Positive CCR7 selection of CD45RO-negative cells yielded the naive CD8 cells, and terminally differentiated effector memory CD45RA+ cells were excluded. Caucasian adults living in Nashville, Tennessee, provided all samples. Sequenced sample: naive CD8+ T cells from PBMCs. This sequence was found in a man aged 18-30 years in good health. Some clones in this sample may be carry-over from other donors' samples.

The DNA for the CDR3 is TGTGCCAGTAGTGGCCTCCAAGACCTCTCCTACGAGCAGTACTTC. Residues: CASSGLQDLSYEQYF. The chain has TRBV19 and TRBJ2-7; D is ambiguous. Trimming left V 5 bases short and J 0 bases short, with 14 bases between. Germline V CDR1 and CDR2: LNHDA, SQIVND (reference sequence). The CDR3 has 15 amino acids.